The clone carrying this TCR beta chain is medium-sized by share. As yet, its antigen is unknown. Unique molecular identifiers tagged every individual TCR cDNA molecule. TCRdb reanalysed the 5' RACE reads using MiXCR and keeps one entry per CDR3 protein. The sample has roughly 4,000 distinct CDR3 sequences; 6.5% to 10% are singletons. The data were obtained in a study of spatial heterogeneity in lung cancer. Study results and caveats: Tracking of ubiquitous and regional nonsynonymous mutations by counts of ubiquitous and regional expanded TCRs, respectively, was seen. For expanded intratumoral alpha and beta TCRs, counts tracked tumor mutation counts.

CDR1 and CDR2 from the germline V gene are SGDLS and YYNGEE. The CDR3 is 15 residues long. After removal of 4 bases from V and 7 bases from J, the junction contained 10 bases not matched to a gene. This sample's time point: sample taken at primary tumor resection. The donors, 70 or so patients with untreated early-stage non-small cell lung cancer, provided the samples. Sequencing covered unsorted whole RNA taken from tumor, nontumor lung or frozen PBMC. The source was lung tumor tissue, collected at surgery. V usage is TRBV9 and J usage is TRBJ1-4; 7 bases line up with TRBD1. This receptor was taken from a male donor with early-stage non-small cell lung cancer. The CDR3 DNA is TGTGCCAGCAGCCCCCGGACAGGAGGGATTGAAAAACTGTTTTTT. This codes for CASSPRTGGIEKLFF.